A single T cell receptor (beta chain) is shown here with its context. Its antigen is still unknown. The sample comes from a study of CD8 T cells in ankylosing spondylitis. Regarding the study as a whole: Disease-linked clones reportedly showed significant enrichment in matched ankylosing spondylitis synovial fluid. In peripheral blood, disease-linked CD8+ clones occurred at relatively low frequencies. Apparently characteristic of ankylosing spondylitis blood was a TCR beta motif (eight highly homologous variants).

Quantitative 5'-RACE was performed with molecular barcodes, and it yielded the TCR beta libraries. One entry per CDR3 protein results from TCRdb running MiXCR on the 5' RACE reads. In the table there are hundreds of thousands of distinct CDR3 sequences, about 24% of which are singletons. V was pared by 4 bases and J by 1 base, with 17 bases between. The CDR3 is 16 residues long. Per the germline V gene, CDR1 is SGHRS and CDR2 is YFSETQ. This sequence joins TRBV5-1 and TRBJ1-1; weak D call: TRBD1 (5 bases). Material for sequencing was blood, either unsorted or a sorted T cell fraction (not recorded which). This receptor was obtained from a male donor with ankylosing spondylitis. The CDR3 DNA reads TGCGCCAGCAGCGCTGTCGGGGGTCTTAGGAACACTGAAGCTTTCTTT. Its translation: CASSAVGGLRNTEAFF.